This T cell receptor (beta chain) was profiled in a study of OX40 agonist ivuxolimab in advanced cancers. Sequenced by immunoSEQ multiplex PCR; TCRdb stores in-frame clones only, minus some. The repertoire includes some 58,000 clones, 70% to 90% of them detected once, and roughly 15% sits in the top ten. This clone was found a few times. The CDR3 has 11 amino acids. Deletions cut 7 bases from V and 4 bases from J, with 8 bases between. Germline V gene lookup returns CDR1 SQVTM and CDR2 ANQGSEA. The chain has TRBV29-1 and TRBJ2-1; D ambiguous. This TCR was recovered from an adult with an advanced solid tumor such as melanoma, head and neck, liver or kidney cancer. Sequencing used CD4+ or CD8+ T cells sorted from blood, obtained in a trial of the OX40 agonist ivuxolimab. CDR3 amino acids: CSASIYNEQFF. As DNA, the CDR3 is TGCAGCGCCTCAATTTACAATGAGCAGTTCTTC.